These 2 T cell receptor beta chains originate from one sample sequenced in a study of tumour-infiltrating T cells in Burkitt lymphoma. TCRdb's copy holds only in-frame clones and misses some; the assay was immunoSEQ multiplex PCR. The sample holds about 46,000 clones; less than 35% are singletons and the top ten take 2.5% to 3.5%. The sequencing input was tumor tissue. The origin of the receptors is a human donor with Burkitt lymphoma.

The CDR3 reads CASSRSSYEQYF. The CDR3 DNA is TGTGCCAGCAGCCGGAGCTCCTACGAGCAGTACTTC. This rearrangement joins TRBV14 to TRBJ2-7; D unresolved. CDR3 length equals 12 residues. Germline lookup yields CDR1 SGHDN and CDR2 FVKESK. V was shortened by 4 bases and J by 0 bases, with 4 bases between the two germline ends.

V and J are TRBV28 and TRBJ1-6; unclear D gene. CDR3 length: 13 residues. Looked up from germline, CDR1 is MDHEN and CDR2 is SYDVKM. V was trimmed by 3 bases and J by 9 bases, leaving 9 bases between them. CDR3 protein: CASSLGPGSPLHF. The CDR3 DNA reads TGTGCCAGCAGTTTGGGCCCGGGTTCACCCCTCCACTTT.